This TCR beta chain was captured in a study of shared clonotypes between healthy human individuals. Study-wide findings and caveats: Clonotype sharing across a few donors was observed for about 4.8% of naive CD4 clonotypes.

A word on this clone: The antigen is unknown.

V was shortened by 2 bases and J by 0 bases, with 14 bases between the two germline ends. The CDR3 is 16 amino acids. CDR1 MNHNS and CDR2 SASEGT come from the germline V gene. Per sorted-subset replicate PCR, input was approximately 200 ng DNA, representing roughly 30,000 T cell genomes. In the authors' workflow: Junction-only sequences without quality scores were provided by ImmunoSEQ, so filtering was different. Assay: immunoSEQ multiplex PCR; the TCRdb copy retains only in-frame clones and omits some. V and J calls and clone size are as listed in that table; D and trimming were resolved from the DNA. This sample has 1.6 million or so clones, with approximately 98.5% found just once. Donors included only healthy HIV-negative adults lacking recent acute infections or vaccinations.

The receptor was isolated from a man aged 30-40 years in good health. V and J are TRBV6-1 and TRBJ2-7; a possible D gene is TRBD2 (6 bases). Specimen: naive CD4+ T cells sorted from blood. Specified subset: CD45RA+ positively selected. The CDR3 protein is CASSENPGVASYEQYF. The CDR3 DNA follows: TGTGCCAGCAGTGAAAATCCGGGGGTCGCCTCCTACGAGCAGTACTTC.